This paragraph reports one TCR beta chain. The study used a library that attached unique molecular identifiers to individual cDNA molecules. Using its own MiXCR run on the RACE reads, TCRdb lists one record per CDR3 protein. The sample lists more than 95,000 distinct CDR3 sequences; around 35% were seen once. V was pared by 7 bases and J by 4 bases, with 19 bases between. Germline V gene data show CDR1 as MNHEY and CDR2 as SVGEGT. The CDR3 has 15 residues. This record comes from a study of human T cells and chemical hapten exposure. Time point given: patch test 3, about 24 weeks after DPC sensitization. The treatment was: therapeutic diphenylcyclopropenone sensitization with weekly scalp DPC.

This chain joins TRBV6-2 or TRBV6-3 and TRBJ1-1, with D perhaps TRBD1 (6 bases). The material was whole blood, obtained in connection with sensitization to the hapten diphenylcyclopropenone (DPC). The sequence derives from a man in his forties with alopecia areata. Some clones in this sample may be carry-over from other donors' samples. Here the CDR3 reads CASNWNPQGGTEAFF. The CDR3 bases are TGTGCCAGCAACTGGAACCCACAGGGTGGCACTGAAGCTTTCTTT.